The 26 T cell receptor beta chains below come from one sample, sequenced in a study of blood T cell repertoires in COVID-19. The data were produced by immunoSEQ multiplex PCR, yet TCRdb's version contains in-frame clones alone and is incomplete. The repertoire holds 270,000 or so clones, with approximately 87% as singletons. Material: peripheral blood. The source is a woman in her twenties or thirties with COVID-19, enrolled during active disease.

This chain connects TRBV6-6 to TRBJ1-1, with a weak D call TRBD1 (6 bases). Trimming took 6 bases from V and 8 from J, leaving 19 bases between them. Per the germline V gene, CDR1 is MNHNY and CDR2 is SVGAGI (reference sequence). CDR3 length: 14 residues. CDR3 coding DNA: TGTGCCAGCAGCCTGGCAAACAGGGAGCAGGAAGCTTTCTTT. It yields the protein CASSLANREQEAFF.

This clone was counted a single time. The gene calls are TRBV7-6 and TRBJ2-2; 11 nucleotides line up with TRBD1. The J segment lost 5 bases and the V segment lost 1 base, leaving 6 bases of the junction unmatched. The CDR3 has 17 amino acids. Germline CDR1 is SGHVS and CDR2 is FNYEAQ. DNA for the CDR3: TGTGCCAGCAGCTTAGATCACGGGACAGGGGGTACCGGGGAGCTGTTTTTT. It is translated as CASSLDHGTGGTGELFF.

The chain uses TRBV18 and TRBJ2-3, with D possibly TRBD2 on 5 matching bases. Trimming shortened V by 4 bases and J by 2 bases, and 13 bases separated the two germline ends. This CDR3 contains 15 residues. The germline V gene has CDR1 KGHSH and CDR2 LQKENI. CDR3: CASSRRGIITDTQYF. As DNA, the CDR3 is TGTGCCAGCTCACGCAGAGGGATTATCACAGATACGCAGTATTTT.

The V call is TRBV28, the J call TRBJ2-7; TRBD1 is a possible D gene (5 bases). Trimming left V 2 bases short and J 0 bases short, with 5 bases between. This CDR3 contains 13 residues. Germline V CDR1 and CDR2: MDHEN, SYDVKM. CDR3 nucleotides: TGTGCCAGCAGTTTAGGACACTCCTACGAGCAGTACTTC. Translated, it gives CASSLGHSYEQYF.

The CDR3 reads CASSIGNRGSNAGAFF. The CDR3 nucleotides read TGTGCCAGTAGTATAGGGAACAGGGGATCAAATGCCGGAGCTTTCTTT. V is TRBV19 and J is TRBJ1-1; 7 bases map to TRBD1. CDR1 LNHDA and CDR2 SQIVND come from the germline V gene (reference sequence). This CDR3 has 16 amino acids. After removal of 1 base from V and 10 bases from J, the junction contained 15 bases not matched to a gene.

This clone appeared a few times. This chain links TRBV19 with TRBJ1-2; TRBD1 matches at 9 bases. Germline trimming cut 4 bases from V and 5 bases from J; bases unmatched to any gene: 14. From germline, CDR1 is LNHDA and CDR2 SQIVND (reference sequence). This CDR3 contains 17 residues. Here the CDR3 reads CASSTPGQGYYRYGYTF. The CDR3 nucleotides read TGTGCCAGTAGTACTCCGGGACAGGGATATTATCGATATGGCTACACCTTC.

This chain's CDR3 is CASSEFRQGGGYTF. CDR3 nucleotides: TGTGCCAGCAGTGAATTTCGACAGGGAGGAGGCTACACCTTC. V gene TRBV25-1 combines with J gene TRBJ1-2; TRBD1 matches 7 bases. J was trimmed by 8 bases and V by 1 base; bases with no gene match: 7. The CDR3 contains 14 residues. Germline-derived CDR1 and CDR2 are MGHDK and SYGVNS.

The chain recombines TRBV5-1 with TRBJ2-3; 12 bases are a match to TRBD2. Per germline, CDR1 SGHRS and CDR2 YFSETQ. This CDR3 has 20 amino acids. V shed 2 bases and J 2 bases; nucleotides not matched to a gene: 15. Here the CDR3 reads CASSLGPRASGGAVTDTQYF. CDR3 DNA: TGCGCCAGCAGCTTAGGTCCCCGGGCTAGCGGGGGGGCCGTCACAGATACGCAGTATTTT.

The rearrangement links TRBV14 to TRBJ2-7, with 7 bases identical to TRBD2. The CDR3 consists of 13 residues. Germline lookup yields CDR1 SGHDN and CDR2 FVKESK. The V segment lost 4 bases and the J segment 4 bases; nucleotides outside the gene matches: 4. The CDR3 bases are TGTGCCAGCAGCCCGACGGGGGGTTACGAGCAGTACTTC. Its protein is CASSPTGGYEQYF.

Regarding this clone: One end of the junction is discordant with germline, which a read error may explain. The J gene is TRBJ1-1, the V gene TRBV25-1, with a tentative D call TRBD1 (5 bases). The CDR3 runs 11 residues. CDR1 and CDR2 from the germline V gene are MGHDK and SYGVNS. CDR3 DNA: TGTGCCAGCAGTGAACAGGGCAGGCTTAGGTTT. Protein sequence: CASSEQGRLRF.

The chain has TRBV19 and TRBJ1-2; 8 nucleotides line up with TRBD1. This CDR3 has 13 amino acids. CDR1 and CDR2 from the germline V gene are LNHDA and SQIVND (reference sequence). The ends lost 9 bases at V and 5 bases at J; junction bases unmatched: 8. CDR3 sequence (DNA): TGTGCCAGCAGCCAACAGGGGGAATATGGCTACACCTTC. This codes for CASSQQGEYGYTF.

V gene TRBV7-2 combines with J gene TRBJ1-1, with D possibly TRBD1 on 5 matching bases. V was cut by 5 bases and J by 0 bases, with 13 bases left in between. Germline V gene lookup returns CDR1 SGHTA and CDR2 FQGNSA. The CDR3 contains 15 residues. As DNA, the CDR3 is TGTGCCAGCAGCCCTGAGACAGTCATGAACACTGAAGCTTTCTTT. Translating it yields CASSPETVMNTEAFF.

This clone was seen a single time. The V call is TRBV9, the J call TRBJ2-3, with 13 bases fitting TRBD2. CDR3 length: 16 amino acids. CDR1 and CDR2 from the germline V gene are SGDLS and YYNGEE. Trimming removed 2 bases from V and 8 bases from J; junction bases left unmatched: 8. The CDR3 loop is CASSVLTSGGPGTQYF. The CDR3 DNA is TGTGCCAGCAGCGTCCTGACTAGCGGGGGGCCGGGTACGCAGTATTTT. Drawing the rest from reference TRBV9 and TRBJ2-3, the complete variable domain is DSGVTQTPKHLITATGQRVTLRCSPRSGDLSVYWYQQSLDQGLQFLIQYYNGEERAKGNILERFSAQQFPDLHSELNLSSLELGDSALYFCASSVLTSGGPGTQYFGPGTRLTVL.

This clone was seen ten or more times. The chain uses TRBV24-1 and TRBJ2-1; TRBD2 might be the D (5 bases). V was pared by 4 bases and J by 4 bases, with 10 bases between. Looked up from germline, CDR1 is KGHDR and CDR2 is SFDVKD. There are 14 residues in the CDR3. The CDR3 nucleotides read TGTGCCACCAGTGACGTCGGGGAATACAATGAGCAGTTCTTC. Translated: CATSDVGEYNEQFF.

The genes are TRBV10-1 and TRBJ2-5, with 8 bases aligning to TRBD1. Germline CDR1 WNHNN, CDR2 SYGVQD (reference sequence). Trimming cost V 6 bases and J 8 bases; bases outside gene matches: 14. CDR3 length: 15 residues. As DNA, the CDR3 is TGCGCCAGCAGCGGACCTGGACAGGGCAAGAGAACCCAGTACTTC. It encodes CASSGPGQGKRTQYF.

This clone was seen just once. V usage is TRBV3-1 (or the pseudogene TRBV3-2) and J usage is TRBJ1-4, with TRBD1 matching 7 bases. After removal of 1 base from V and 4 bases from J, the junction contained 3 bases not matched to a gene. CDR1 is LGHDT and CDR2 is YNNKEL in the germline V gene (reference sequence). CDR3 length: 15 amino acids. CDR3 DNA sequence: TGTGCCAGCAGCCAAGCGGCAGGGGGTAATGAAAAACTGTTTTTT. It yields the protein CASSQAAGGNEKLFF.

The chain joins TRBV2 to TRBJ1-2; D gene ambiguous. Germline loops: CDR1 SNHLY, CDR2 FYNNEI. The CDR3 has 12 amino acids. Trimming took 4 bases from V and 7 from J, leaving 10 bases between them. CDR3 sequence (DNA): TGTGCCAGCAGTGTAGACATTTTTGGCTACACCTTC. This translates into CASSVDIFGYTF.

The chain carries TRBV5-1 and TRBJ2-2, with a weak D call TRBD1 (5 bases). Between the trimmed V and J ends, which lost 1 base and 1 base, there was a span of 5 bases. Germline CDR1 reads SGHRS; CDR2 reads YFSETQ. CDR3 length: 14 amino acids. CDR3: CASSLTGNTGELFF. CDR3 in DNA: TGCGCCAGCAGCTTGACAGGGAACACCGGGGAGCTGTTTTTT.

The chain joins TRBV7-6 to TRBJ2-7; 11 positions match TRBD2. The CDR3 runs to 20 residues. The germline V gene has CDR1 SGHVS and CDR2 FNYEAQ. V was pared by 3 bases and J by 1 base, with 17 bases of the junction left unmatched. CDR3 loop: CASSFTLGKEGLAASYEQYF. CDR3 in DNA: TGTGCCAGCAGCTTTACTTTGGGGAAGGAGGGACTAGCGGCGTCCTACGAGCAGTACTTC. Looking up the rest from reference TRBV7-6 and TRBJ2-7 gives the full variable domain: GAGVSQSPRYKVTKRGQDVALRCDPISGHVSLYWYRQALGQGPEFLTYFNYEAQQDKSGLPNDRFSAERPEGSISTLTIQRTEQRDSAMYRCASSFTLGKEGLAASYEQYFGPGTRLTVT.

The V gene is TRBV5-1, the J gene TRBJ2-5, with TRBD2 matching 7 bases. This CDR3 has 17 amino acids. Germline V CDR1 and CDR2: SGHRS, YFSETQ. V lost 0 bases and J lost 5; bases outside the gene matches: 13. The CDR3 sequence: CASSLAGASGALETQYF. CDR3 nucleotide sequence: TGCGCCAGCAGCTTGGCAGGTGCTAGCGGTGCGCTGGAGACCCAGTACTTC.

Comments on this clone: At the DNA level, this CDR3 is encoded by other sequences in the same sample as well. The CDR3, as DNA: TGTGCCAGCAGCTGGGGACAGGGGGGCTACGAGCAGTACTTC. It specifies CASSWGQGGYEQYF. The V call is TRBV5-5, the J call TRBJ2-7; TRBD1 matches 11 bases. Germline lookup yields CDR1 SGHKS and CDR2 YYEKEE (reference sequence). The CDR3 is 14 residues long. The J segment lost 3 bases and the V segment lost 3 bases, leaving 2 bases of the junction unmatched.

CDR3 coding DNA: TGTGCCAGCAGTGAGGTGGAGGGTAGGGTTGAATGGTACTATGGCTACACCTTC. It is translated as CASSEVEGRVEWYYGYTF. The chain joins TRBV6-1 to TRBJ1-2; D uncertain. Germline CDR1 is MNHNS and CDR2 is SASEGT. The CDR3 is 18 residues long. V lost 3 bases and J 3 bases, leaving 23 bases between the germline ends.

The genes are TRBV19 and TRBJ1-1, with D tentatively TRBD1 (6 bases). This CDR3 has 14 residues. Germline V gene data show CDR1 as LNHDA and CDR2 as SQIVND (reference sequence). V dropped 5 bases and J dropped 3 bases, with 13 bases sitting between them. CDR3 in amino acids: CASSFGGGYTEAFF. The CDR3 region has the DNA TGTGCCAGTAGTTTTGGGGGGGGCTACACTGAAGCTTTCTTT.

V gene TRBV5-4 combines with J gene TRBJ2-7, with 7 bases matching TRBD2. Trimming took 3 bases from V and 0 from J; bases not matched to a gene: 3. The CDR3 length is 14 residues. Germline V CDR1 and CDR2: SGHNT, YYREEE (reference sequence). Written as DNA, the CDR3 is TGTGCCAGCAGCTCGGGGGGTCCCTCCTACGAGCAGTACTTC. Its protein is CASSSGGPSYEQYF.

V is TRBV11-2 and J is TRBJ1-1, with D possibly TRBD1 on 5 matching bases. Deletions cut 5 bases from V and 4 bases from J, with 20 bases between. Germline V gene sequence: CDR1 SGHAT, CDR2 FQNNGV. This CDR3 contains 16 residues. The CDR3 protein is CASSPQVAGGGTEAFF. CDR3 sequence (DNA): TGTGCCAGCAGCCCCCAAGTTGCGGGGGGTGGCACTGAAGCTTTCTTT.

CDR3 coding DNA: TGTGCCAGCAGCCGAAACCCTAGCGGGGCACGGGGCAATGAGCAGTTCTTC. Translating gives CASSRNPSGARGNEQFF. The J gene is TRBJ2-1, the V gene TRBV3-1 (or the pseudogene TRBV3-2); 9 positions match TRBD2. The V gene end was trimmed by 4 bases and the J gene end by 6 bases; junction bases not matched to a gene: 13. CDR3 length equals 17 residues. The germline V gene has CDR1 LGHDT and CDR2 YNNKEL (reference sequence).